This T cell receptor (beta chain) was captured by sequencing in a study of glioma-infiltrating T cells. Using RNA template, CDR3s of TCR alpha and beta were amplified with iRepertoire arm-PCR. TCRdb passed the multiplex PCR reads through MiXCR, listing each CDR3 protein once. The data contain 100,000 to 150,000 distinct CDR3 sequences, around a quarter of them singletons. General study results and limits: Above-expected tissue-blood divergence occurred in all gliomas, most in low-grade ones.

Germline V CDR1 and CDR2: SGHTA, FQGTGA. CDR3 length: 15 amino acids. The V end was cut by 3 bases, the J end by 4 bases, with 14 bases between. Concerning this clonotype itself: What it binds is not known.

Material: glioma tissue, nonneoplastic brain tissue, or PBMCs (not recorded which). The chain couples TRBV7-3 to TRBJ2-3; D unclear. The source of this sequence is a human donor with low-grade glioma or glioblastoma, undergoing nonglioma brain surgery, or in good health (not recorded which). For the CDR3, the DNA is TGTGCCAGCAGCTTGAGTGGGCCCACCGCAGATACGCAGTATTTT. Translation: CASSLSGPTADTQYF.